The 4 T cell receptor beta chains listed next were all sequenced from one sample in a study of T cell responses to AZD1222 COVID-19 vaccine. Profiling relied on immunoSEQ multiplex PCR, and the TCRdb table lists in-frame clones only, not all of them. Of roughly 78,000 clones in the sample, roughly 82% were seen once. Here the sequenced sample was peripheral blood, taken on day 0 of AZD1222 vaccination. The source of these receptors is an adult in good health.

V is TRBV4-3 and J is TRBJ1-1, with D hard to call. The CDR3 has 15 residues. Deletions cut 0 bases from V and 2 bases from J, with 10 bases between. The germline V gene encodes CDR1 LGHNA and CDR2 YSLEER. In DNA form, the CDR3 reads TGCGCCAGCAGCCAAGATAATTTGGCCAACACTGAAGCTTTCTTT. As protein: CASSQDNLANTEAFF.

In this sample, this clone turned up a few times. The J gene is TRBJ2-5, the V gene TRBV4-3; no reliable D call. The CDR3 covers 14 residues. Germline V CDR1 and CDR2: LGHNA, YSLEER. Trimming stripped 0 bases from V and 0 bases from J, with 5 bases between. CDR3 nucleotide sequence: TGCGCCAGCAGCCAAGATACTAACCAAGAGACCCAGTACTTC. It codes for CASSQDTNQETQYF.

This sequence joins TRBV9 and TRBJ2-5; TRBD1 or TRBD2 may be the D gene (5 bases each). The germline V gene encodes CDR1 SGDLS and CDR2 YYNGEE. The CDR3 is 15 amino acids. V gave up 5 bases and J gave up 1 base, with 15 bases separating them. Here the CDR3 reads CASSVGVNSQETQYF. The CDR3, as DNA: TGTGCCAGCAGTGTGGGGGTAAACTCCCAAGAGACCCAGTACTTC.

This sequence joins TRBV7-2 and TRBJ2-1, with no clear D. V shed 5 bases and J shed 6 bases, with 11 bases lying between them. Germline lookup yields CDR1 SGHTA and CDR2 FQGNSA. This CDR3 spans 13 amino acids. CDR3 DNA: TGTGCCAGCAGCGCCACCCCCTCCAATGAGCAGTTCTTC. As protein: CASSATPSNEQFF.